What follows are 4 T cell receptor beta chains derived from one specimen sequenced in a study of breast tumors, draining lymph nodes, adjacent tissues (TCRdb year 2016). The lymph node samples were taken from the axillary draining lymph nodes of breast cancer patients. The library was generated by multiplex PCR. Sequencing was performed on an Illumina HiSeq 2000. In TCRdb, the public reads were trimmed at Q25 with fastp and aligned with MiXCR, with productive beta chains retained. Rows with one shared CDR3 protein collapse into an entry with the most common genes and DNA. In this sample the table shows over 250,000 distinct CDR3 sequences, 30% to 35% of which occur a single time. Of the sample, roughly 1.1% is held by the ten largest clones. Sequencing input: axillary lymph node tissue. The receptors stem from a female donor with breast cancer. Some clones in this sample may be carry-over from other donors' samples.

The chain combines TRBV6-5 with TRBJ2-1; 11 nucleotides match TRBD2. This CDR3 is 17 amino acids long. CDR1 is MNHEY and CDR2 is SVGAGI in the germline V gene. V lost 2 bases to trimming and J lost 6 bases; unmatched junction nucleotides: 9. The CDR3 loop reads CASSYRVTSGRPNEQFF. The DNA of the CDR3 is TGTGCCAGCAGTTACCGAGTTACTAGCGGGAGACCCAATGAGCAGTTCTTC.

The CDR3 is CASSLERPNYGYTF. For the CDR3, the DNA is TGCGCCAGCAGCTTGGAGAGACCTAACTATGGCTACACCTTC. The V gene is TRBV5-1, the J gene TRBJ1-2; D gene uncertain. Germline V gene lookup returns CDR1 SGHRS and CDR2 YFSETQ. The CDR3 runs to 14 residues. Trimming stripped 0 bases from V and 0 bases from J, with 6 bases between.

This clonotype appeared many times. Its ends do not fully match the called genes, so a read error is possible. The chain couples TRBV7-7 to TRBJ2-5; D might be TRBD1 (6 bases). The CDR3 is 15 amino acids. Germline CDR1 reads SSHAT; CDR2 reads FNYEAQ (reference sequence). CDR3 sequence: CASSLVQGDQETQYF. CDR3 coding DNA: TGTGCTAGCAGCTTAGTACAGGGTGACCAAGAGACCCAGTACTTC.

This clonotype appeared many times. This chain uses TRBV20-1 with TRBJ1-5, with TRBD1 matching 9 bases. Germline CDR1 DFQATT, CDR2 SNEGSKA (reference sequence). J was trimmed by 9 bases and V by 3 bases; bases with no gene match: 6. This CDR3 region has 13 residues. The CDR3 reads CSASDRGGGPQHF. CDR3 bases: TGCAGTGCTAGTGACAGGGGGGGTGGGCCCCAGCATTTT.